This T cell receptor (beta chain) was identified in a study of blood T cell repertoires in COVID-19. As for the study in general: Both acute and convalescent COVID-19 samples were obtained from the United States, Italy and Spain.

Seattle's enrolled individuals joined amid active infection and were then monitored longitudinally. This clone was counted between two and nine times. Authors' analysis steps: Amplified reference gene primers provided the basis for estimating nucleated cell counts. Profiled with immunoSEQ multiplex PCR; TCRdb holds only in-frame clones, not every one. The V and J calls and clone size were taken over from that table, and D and trimming were inferred from the DNA. The sample records roughly 240,000 clones, more than 75% being singletons. V lost 4 bases and J lost 5; bases outside the gene matches: 10. The CDR3 runs to 15 residues. Germline CDR1 and CDR2: SQVTM and ANQGSEA.

The source of this sequence is a woman older than 75 with COVID-19, enrolled during active disease. The sequenced sample was peripheral blood. The gene calls are TRBV29-1 and TRBJ1-4; 7 bases are shared with TRBD1. Here the CDR3 reads CSVGPLGTANEKLFF. CDR3 DNA: TGCAGCGTTGGGCCCTTGGGGACAGCGAATGAAAAACTGTTTTTT.